This TCR beta chain stems from a study of blood T cell repertoires in COVID-19. Study-level information: From the United States, Italy and Spain came samples of acute and convalescent COVID-19. T cells, B-cell-depleted T cells, or PBMCs supplied cDNA or gDNA.

This clone was picked up one time. Cohort allocation depended upon clinical history that participants reported. CDR1 is MGHRA, CDR2 YSYEKL, per germline. The CDR3 totals 16 residues. V dropped 4 bases and J dropped 7; count of bases not matched to a gene: 10. Per the authors' pipeline: Estimation of nucleated cell counts relied on the amplification of reference gene primers. Here immunoSEQ multiplex PCR was the method, and the copy in TCRdb shows in-frame clones only, minus some. The DNA was the basis for D and trimming; V, J and clone size are from that table. The repertoire holds about 210,000 clones, with over 75% as singletons.

The sequenced sample was PBMCs or T cells enriched from blood (not recorded which). The chain combines TRBV4-1 with TRBJ1-6; 7 nucleotides agree with TRBD1. The clonotype comes from a man aged 25 to 45 with acute COVID-19. The CDR3 region is CASSLTPGTENSPLHF. The CDR3 DNA sequence: TGCGCCAGCAGCCTCACTCCCGGGACAGAAAATTCACCCCTCCACTTT.